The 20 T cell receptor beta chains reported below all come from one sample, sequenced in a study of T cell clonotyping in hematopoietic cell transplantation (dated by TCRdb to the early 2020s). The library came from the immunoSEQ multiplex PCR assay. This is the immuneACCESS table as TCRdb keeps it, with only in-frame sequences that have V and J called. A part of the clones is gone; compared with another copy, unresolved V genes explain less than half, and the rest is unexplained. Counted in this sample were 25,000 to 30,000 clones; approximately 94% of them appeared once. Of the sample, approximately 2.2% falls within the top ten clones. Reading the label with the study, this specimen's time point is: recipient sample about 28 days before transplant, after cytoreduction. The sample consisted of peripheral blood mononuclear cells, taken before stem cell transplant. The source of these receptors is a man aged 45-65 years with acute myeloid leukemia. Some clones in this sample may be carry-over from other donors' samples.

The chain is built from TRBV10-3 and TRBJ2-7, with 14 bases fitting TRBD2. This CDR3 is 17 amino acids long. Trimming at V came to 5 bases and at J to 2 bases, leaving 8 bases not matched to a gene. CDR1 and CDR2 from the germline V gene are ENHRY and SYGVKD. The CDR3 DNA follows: TGTGCCATCAGTAACCCTGGGACTAGCGGGAGCCCCTACGAGCAGTACTTC. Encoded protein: CAISNPGTSGSPYEQYF.

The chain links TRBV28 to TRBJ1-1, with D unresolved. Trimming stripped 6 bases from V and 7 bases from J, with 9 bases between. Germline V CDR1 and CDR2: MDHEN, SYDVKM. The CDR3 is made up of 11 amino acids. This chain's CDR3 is CASSSNSEAFF. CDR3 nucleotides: TGTGCCAGCAGCTCGAATAGTGAAGCTTTCTTT.

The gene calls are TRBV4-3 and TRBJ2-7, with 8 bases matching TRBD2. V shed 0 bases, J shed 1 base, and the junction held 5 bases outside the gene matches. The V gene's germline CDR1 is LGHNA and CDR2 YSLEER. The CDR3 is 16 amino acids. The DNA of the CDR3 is TGCGCCAGCAGCCAAGAGTTGGTAGCGGGATCCTACGAGCAGTACTTC. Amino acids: CASSQELVAGSYEQYF.

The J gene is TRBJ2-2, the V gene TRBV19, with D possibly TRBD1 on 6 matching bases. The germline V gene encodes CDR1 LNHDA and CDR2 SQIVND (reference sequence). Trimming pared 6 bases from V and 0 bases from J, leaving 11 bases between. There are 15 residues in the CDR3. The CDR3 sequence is CASRPGQTNTGELFF. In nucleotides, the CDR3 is TGTGCCAGTAGGCCCGGACAGACGAACACCGGGGAGCTGTTTTTT.

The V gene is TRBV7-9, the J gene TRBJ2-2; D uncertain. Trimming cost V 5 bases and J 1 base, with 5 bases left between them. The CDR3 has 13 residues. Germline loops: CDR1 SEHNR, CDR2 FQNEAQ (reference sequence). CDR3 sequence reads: CASSPQNTGELFF. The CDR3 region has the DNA TGTGCCAGCAGCCCCCAGAACACCGGGGAGCTGTTTTTT.

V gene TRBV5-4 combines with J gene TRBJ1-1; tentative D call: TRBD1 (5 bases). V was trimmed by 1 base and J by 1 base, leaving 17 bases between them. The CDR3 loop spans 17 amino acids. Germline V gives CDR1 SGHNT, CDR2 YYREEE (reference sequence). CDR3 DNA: TGTGCCAGCAGCTTGTGGACCCTCTGGGGGAAGAACACTGAAGCTTTCTTT. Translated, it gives CASSLWTLWGKNTEAFF.

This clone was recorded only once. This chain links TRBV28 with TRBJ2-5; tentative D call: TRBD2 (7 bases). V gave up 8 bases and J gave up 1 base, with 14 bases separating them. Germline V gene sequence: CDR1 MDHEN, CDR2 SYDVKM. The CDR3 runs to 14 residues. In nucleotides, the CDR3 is TGTGCCAGCGCCCCGGGGGGCGCCCAAGAGACCCAGTACTTC. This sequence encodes CASAPGGAQETQYF.

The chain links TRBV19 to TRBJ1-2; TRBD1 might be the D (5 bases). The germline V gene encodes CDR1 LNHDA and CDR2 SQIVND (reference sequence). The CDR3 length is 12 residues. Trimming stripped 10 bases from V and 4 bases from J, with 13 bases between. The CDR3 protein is CATQGGAYGYTF. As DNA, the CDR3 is TGTGCCACCCAGGGAGGGGCCTATGGCTACACCTTC. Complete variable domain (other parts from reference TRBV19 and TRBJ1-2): DGGITQSPKYLFRKEGQNVTLSCEQNLNHDAMYWYRQDPGQGLRLIYYSQIVNDFQKGDIAEGYSVSREKKESFPLTVTSAQKNPTAFYLCATQGGAYGYTFGSGTRLTVV.

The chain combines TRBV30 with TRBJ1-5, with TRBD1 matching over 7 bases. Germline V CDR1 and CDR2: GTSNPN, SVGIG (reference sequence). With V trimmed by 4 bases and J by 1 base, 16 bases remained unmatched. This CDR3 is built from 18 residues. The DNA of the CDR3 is TGTGCCTGGATTGGGCGCGTAAAAAGGGGGCCGAGCAATCAGCCCCAGCATTTT. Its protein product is CAWIGRVKRGPSNQPQHF.

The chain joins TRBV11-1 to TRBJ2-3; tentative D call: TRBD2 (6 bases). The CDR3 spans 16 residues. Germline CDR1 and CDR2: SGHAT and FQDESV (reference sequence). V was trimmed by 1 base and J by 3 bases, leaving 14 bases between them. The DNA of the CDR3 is TGTGCCAGCAGCTTAGGTCCTAGCGAGGGGACAGATACGCAGTATTTT. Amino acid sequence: CASSLGPSEGTDTQYF.

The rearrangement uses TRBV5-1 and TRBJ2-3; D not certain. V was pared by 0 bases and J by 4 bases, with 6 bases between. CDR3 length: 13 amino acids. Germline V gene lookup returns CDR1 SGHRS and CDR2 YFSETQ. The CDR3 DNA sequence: TGCGCCAGCAGCTTGGGAGGTTCAGATACGCAGTATTTT. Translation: CASSLGGSDTQYF. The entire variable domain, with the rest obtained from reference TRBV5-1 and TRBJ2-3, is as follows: KAGVTQTPRYLIKTRGQQVTLSCSPISGHRSVSWYQQTPGQGLQFLFEYFSETQRNKGNFPGRFSGRQFSNSRSEMNVSTLELGDSALYLCASSLGGSDTQYFGPGTRLTVL.

The chain's CDR3 is CASSQGIRARQGHGANVLTF. CDR3 sequence (DNA): TGCGCCAGCAGCCAAGGGATCAGAGCAAGACAGGGACATGGGGCCAACGTCCTGACTTTC. The chain joins TRBV4-1 to TRBJ2-6, with 7 positions matching TRBD1. Germline V gene data show CDR1 as MGHRA and CDR2 as YSYEKL. The CDR3 has 20 amino acids. Losses at the gene ends were 1 base for V and 3 bases for J; bases not matched to a gene: 15.

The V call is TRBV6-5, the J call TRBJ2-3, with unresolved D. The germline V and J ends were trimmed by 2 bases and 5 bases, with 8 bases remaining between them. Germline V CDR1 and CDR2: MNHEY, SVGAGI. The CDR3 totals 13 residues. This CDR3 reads CASSYGVRDTQYF. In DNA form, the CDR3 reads TGTGCCAGCAGTTACGGGGTCCGAGATACGCAGTATTTT.

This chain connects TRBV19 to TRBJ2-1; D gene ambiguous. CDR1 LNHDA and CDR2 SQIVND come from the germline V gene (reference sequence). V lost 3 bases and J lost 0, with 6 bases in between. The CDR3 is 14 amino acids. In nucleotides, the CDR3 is TGTGCCAGTAGTATCCAGAGCTCCTACAATGAGCAGTTCTTC. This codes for CASSIQSSYNEQFF.

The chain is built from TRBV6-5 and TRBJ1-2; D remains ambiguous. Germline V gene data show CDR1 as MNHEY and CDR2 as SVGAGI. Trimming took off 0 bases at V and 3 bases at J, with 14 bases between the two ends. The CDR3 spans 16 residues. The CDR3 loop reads CASSYSRLMRDYGYTF. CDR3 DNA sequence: TGTGCCAGCAGTTACTCGCGACTCATGAGGGACTATGGCTACACCTTC.

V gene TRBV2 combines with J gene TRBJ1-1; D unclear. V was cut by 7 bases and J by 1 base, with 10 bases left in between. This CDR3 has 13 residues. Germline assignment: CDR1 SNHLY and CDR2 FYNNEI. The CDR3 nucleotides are TGTGCCAGCATCTTTAGTTCGAACACTGAAGCTTTCTTT. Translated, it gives CASIFSSNTEAFF.

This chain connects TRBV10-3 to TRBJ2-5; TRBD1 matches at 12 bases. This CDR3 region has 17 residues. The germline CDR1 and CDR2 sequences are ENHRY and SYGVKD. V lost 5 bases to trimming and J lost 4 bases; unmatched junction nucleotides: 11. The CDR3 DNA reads TGTGCCATCAGTATGGGACAGGGGGCGCGGACCACAGAGACCCAGTACTTC. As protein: CAISMGQGARTTETQYF.

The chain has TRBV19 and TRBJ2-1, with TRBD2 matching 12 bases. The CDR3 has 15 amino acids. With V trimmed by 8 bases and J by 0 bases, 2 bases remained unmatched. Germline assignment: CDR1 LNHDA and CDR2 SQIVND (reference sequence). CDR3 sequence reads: CASGLAGLSYNEQFF. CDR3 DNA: TGTGCCAGTGGACTAGCGGGGCTCTCCTACAATGAGCAGTTCTTC.

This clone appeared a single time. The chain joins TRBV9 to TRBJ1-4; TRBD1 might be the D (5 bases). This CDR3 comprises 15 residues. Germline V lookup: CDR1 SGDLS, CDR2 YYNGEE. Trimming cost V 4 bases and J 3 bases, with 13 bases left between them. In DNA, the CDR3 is TGTGCCAGCAGCCCCTTGGGGGGGGCTAATGAAAAACTGTTTTTT. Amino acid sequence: CASSPLGGANEKLFF.

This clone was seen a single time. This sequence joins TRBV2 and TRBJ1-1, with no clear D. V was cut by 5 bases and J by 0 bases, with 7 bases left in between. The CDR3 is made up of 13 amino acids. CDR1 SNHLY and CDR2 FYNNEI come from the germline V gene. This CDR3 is CASSFGLNTEAFF. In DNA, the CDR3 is TGTGCCAGCAGTTTCGGACTGAACACTGAAGCTTTCTTT.